This TCR beta chain was captured by sequencing in a study of blood T cell repertoires in COVID-19. About the study: Collection of acute and convalescent COVID-19 samples took place in the United States, Italy and Spain. In each case, the material was cDNA or gDNA derived from T cells, B-cell-depleted T cells, or PBMCs.

Participant age was roughly 18 to 95 years, and participants resided in about two dozen US areas. The study assigned cohorts using participant-reported clinical history. Only in-frame clones appear in the TCRdb table, and some are missing; sequencing was by immunoSEQ multiplex PCR. Of 200,000 to 250,000 clones detected, 80% to 90% appear once; the ten largest clones hold over 3%. This CDR3 contains 15 residues. V gave up 5 bases and J gave up 3 bases, with 18 bases separating them. Germline CDR1 SGHRS, CDR2 YFSETQ. V gene TRBV5-1 combines with J gene TRBJ2-7; D is perhaps TRBD2 (6 bases). This TCR derives from a woman between 18 and 29 years old in a cohort exposed to, infected with or recovered from COVID-19 (not recorded which). Material: PBMCs or T cells enriched from blood (not recorded which). The CDR3 region has the DNA TGCGCCAGCAGGGAGGTGGGGGGTCTTGGCTACGAGCAGTACTTC. It specifies CASREVGGLGYEQYF. Using reference TRBV5-1 and TRBJ2-7 for the parts outside the CDR3, the full variable domain is KAGVTQTPRYLIKTRGQQVTLSCSPISGHRSVSWYQQTPGQGLQFLFEYFSETQRNKGNFPGRFSGRQFSNSRSEMNVSTLELGDSALYLCASREVGGLGYEQYFGPGTRLTVT.